The next 27 T cell receptor beta chains were all read from a single sample in a study of cytomegalovirus exposure and HLA in healthy donors. It was with 60 Vbeta and 13 Jbeta primers that the PCR ran. TCRdb keeps only in-frame clones here, not all; method: immunoSEQ multiplex PCR. The data show about 190,000 clones, more than 65% seen once. What was sequenced was PBMCs. These receptors were collected from a woman aged 25 to 45 in good health and CMV-seropositive.

The V gene is TRBV16, the J gene TRBJ2-1, with 11 nucleotides matching TRBD2. Germline V gives CDR1 KGHSY, CDR2 FQNENV. V dropped 4 bases and J dropped 8; count of bases not matched to a gene: 7. The CDR3 is made up of 15 amino acids. Written as DNA, the CDR3 is TGTGCCAGCAGCCTTCTAGCGGGAGGCGGGGATGAGCAGTTCTTC. Its protein product is CASSLLAGGGDEQFF.

The V and J genes are TRBV6-5 and TRBJ2-3; D gene uncertain. Looked up from germline, CDR1 is MNHEY and CDR2 is SVGAGI. The CDR3 length is 14 residues. Trimming cost V 5 bases and J 0 bases, with 9 bases left between them. The CDR3, as DNA: TGTGCCAGCAGTCTATCCTGGAGCACAGATACGCAGTATTTT. Residues: CASSLSWSTDTQYF.

This chain joins TRBV11-2 and TRBJ1-1, with D maybe TRBD1 (6 bases). Germline V lookup: CDR1 SGHAT, CDR2 FQNNGV. The V end lost 1 base, the J end lost 4 bases, and 13 bases lay between the germline ends. This CDR3 region has 15 residues. The CDR3 bases are TGTGCCAGCAGCTTAGGGCAGGGGCCGGCCACTGAAGCTTTCTTT. Translated, it gives CASSLGQGPATEAFF.

V usage is TRBV2 and J usage is TRBJ2-2, with 8 bases matching TRBD1. Germline assignment: CDR1 SNHLY and CDR2 FYNNEI. CDR3 length: 15 residues. V lost 3 bases and J lost 4; bases outside the gene matches: 4. The CDR3 DNA reads TGTGCCAGCAGTGACCAGGGGGCGCCCACCGGGGAGCTGTTTTTT. Amino acids: CASSDQGAPTGELFF. Full variable domain (missing parts from reference TRBV2 and TRBJ2-2): EPEVTQTPSHQVTQMGQEVILRCVPISNHLYFYWYRQILGQKVEFLVSFYNNEISEKSEIFDDQFSVERPDGSNFTLKIRSTKLEDSAMYFCASSDQGAPTGELFFGEGSRLTVL.

The V and J genes are TRBV19 and TRBJ2-7; no definite D call. This CDR3 region has 14 residues. Trimming pared 6 bases from V and 0 bases from J, leaving 12 bases between. Germline CDR1 LNHDA, CDR2 SQIVND (reference sequence). As DNA, the CDR3 is TGTGCCAGTAGCCAAGACATAAGCTCCTACGAGCAGTACTTC. Translating it yields CASSQDISSYEQYF.

The chain is built from TRBV29-1 and TRBJ2-7, with TRBD2 matching 7 bases. Germline V gene data show CDR1 as SQVTM and CDR2 as ANQGSEA. Losses at the gene ends were 5 bases for V and 3 bases for J; bases not matched to a gene: 1. This CDR3 is 11 amino acids long. The CDR3 region is CSVRDYYEQYF. The CDR3 DNA is TGCAGCGTTCGGGACTACTACGAGCAGTACTTC.

The CDR3 sequence is CASSVDVASAYNEQFF. The CDR3 DNA is TGTGCCAGCAGCGTAGACGTAGCGTCGGCCTACAATGAGCAGTTCTTC. The chain joins TRBV9 to TRBJ2-1, with D possibly matching TRBD2 (5 bases). Germline CDR1 SGDLS, CDR2 YYNGEE. This CDR3 has 16 amino acids. V was trimmed by 0 bases and J by 2 bases, leaving 12 bases between them.

In this sample, this clone turned up once. The rearrangement links TRBV11-2 to TRBJ2-1; TRBD2 might be the D (5 bases). The CDR3 consists of 18 residues. Germline V gives CDR1 SGHAT, CDR2 FQNNGV. The V end was cut by 5 bases, the J end by 8 bases, with 28 bases between. CDR3 DNA sequence: TGTGCCAGCAGCCCGCCCCCTGGGGTTGCGCCCCGGGGAGATGAGCAGTTCTTC. Its protein product is CASSPPPGVAPRGDEQFF. Full variable domain (outside the CDR3, taken from reference TRBV11-2 and TRBJ2-1): EAGVAQSPRYKIIEKRQSVAFWCNPISGHATLYWYQQILGQGPKLLIQFQNNGVVDDSQLPKDRFSAERLKGVDSTLKIQPAKLEDSAVYLCASSPPPGVAPRGDEQFFGPGTRLTVL.

The chain has TRBV5-1 and TRBJ1-1, with TRBD1 matching over 8 bases. The V and J ends lost 3 bases and 0 bases, in that order; junction bases with no gene match: 7. The CDR3 totals 16 residues. Germline V gene sequence: CDR1 SGHRS, CDR2 YFSETQ. CDR3 DNA: TGCGCCAGCAGCTCCAACAGGGGGAGCATGAACACTGAAGCTTTCTTT. This sequence encodes CASSSNRGSMNTEAFF.

This chain's CDR3 is CASSKAGSPPTDTQYF. Here the CDR3 DNA reads TGTGCCAGCAGTAAAGCGGGATCCCCCCCCACAGATACGCAGTATTTT. The rearrangement joins TRBV25-1 to TRBJ2-3, with 7 nucleotides matching TRBD2. V shed 5 bases, J shed 2 bases, and the junction held 10 bases outside the gene matches. CDR3 length equals 16 residues. Germline CDR1 and CDR2: MGHDK and SYGVNS.

This clone has only one observation. The V call is TRBV27, the J call TRBJ2-1, with 7 bases identical to TRBD2. CDR3 length: 14 residues. Looked up from germline, CDR1 is MNHEY and CDR2 is SMNVEV (reference sequence). V shed 5 bases, J shed 3 bases, and the junction held 4 bases outside the gene matches. The CDR3 loop reads CASSPWTSYNEQFF. The CDR3 DNA reads as TGTGCCAGCAGTCCCTGGACTAGCTACAATGAGCAGTTCTTC.

The chain links TRBV5-1 to TRBJ2-3, with D possibly TRBD1 on 7 matching bases. Germline CDR1 reads SGHRS; CDR2 reads YFSETQ. The length of the CDR3 is 14 residues. Trimming took 4 bases from V and 6 from J, leaving 15 bases between them. The CDR3 nucleotides read TGCGCCAGCAGCACCCAGGGGGGAAGGGATACGCAGTATTTT. Translation: CASSTQGGRDTQYF. The entire variable domain, with the rest obtained from reference TRBV5-1 and TRBJ2-3, is as follows: KAGVTQTPRYLIKTRGQQVTLSCSPISGHRSVSWYQQTPGQGLQFLFEYFSETQRNKGNFPGRFSGRQFSNSRSEMNVSTLELGDSALYLCASSTQGGRDTQYFGPGTRLTVL.

The chain has TRBV6-1 and TRBJ2-5; 8 bases fit TRBD1. The tail of the sequence fits TRBJ2-7 better, so the J call may be wrong. Germline lookup yields CDR1 MNHNS and CDR2 SASEGT. The length of the CDR3 is 13 residues. The CDR3 region is CASSSDREREQYF. CDR3 coding DNA: TGTGCCAGCAGTTCGGACAGGGAACGCGAGCAGTACTTC.

The V call is TRBV1, the J call TRBJ2-7; whether TRBD2, the table's D call, matches the DNA was not checked. TRBV1 is listed as a pseudogene. This CDR3 has 16 amino acids. The CDR3 bases are TGCACCAGCAGCCGAATTGAGCTACTTAACTCCTACGAGCAGTACTTC. Translating it yields CTSSRIELLNSYEQYF.

The chain uses TRBV7-2 and TRBJ2-3; no clear D gene. This CDR3 has 14 residues. Trimming took 3 bases from V and 6 from J, leaving 13 bases between them. Germline assignment: CDR1 SGHTA and CDR2 FQGNSA. CDR3 in DNA: TGTGCCAGCAGCTTTGACTTCCGCCCTGATACGCAGTATTTT. Protein product: CASSFDFRPDTQYF.

This clone has just a few counts. The V and J genes are TRBV25-1 and TRBJ1-1; 9 bases are a match to TRBD1. Germline V CDR1 and CDR2: MGHDK, SYGVNS. CDR3 length: 15 amino acids. Unmatched junction bases numbered 10, after V lost 6 bases and J lost 5 bases. CDR3 amino acids: CASRVFGTGRTEAFF. CDR3 nucleotides: TGTGCCAGCAGAGTCTTCGGGACAGGGAGGACTGAAGCTTTCTTT. Variable domain in full (rest from reference TRBV25-1 and TRBJ1-1): EADIYQTPRYLVIGTGKKITLECSQTMGHDKMYWYQQDPGMELHLIHYSYGVNSTEKGDLSSESTVSRIRTEHFPLTLESARPSHTSQYLCASRVFGTGRTEAFFGQGTRLTVV.

The chain uses TRBV5-5 and TRBJ2-1; a weak D match, TRBD1 (5 bases). Trimming pared 0 bases from V and 10 bases from J, leaving 11 bases between. This CDR3 is 13 amino acids long. Germline values: CDR1 SGHKS, CDR2 YYEKEE (reference sequence). As DNA, the CDR3 is TGTGCCAGCAGCTTGGGAGACAGAGGCGAGCAGTTCTTC. The encoded protein is CASSLGDRGEQFF.

This clone has a handful of counts. The genes are TRBV7-9 and TRBJ2-3; 9 bases match TRBD2. The germline CDR1 and CDR2 sequences are SEHNR and FQNEAQ (reference sequence). The CDR3 has 17 amino acids. V dropped 0 bases and J dropped 3; count of bases not matched to a gene: 7. CDR3 nucleotides: TGTGCCAGCAGCTTAGCGCTGGGTAGCGGGAGTACAGATACGCAGTATTTT. Its protein product is CASSLALGSGSTDTQYF.

The chain's CDR3 is CASRTGGWNEAFF. DNA of the CDR3: TGTGCCAGCAGAACAGGGGGCTGGAATGAAGCTTTCTTT. This chain joins TRBV25-1 and TRBJ1-1, with 9 bases that match TRBD1. J gave up 7 bases and V 6 bases, and 6 bases lay outside the gene matches. The CDR3 spans 13 residues. CDR1 is MGHDK, CDR2 SYGVNS, per germline.

This chain connects TRBV11-2 to TRBJ2-1, with D uncertain. V was shortened by 5 bases and J by 2 bases, with 13 bases between the two germline ends. Germline CDR1 SGHAT, CDR2 FQNNGV. CDR3 length: 15 residues. The CDR3 nucleotides read TGTGCCAGCAGCCCGCACCAGGTTGCCTACAATGAGCAGTTCTTC. Translation gives CASSPHQVAYNEQFF.

The chain is built from TRBV18 and TRBJ2-7, with TRBD1 as a possible D gene (6 bases). Between the trimmed V and J ends, which lost 0 bases and 4 bases, there was a span of 19 bases. Germline V gene sequence: CDR1 KGHSH, CDR2 LQKENI. CDR3 size: 17 residues. The chain's CDR3 is CASSPPVGHQNGYEQYF. The CDR3 DNA follows: TGTGCCAGCTCACCACCCGTGGGACATCAAAACGGTTACGAGCAGTACTTC.

This clone is a singleton in its sample. This chain links TRBV9 with TRBJ2-3; 7 nucleotides agree with TRBD2. The germline CDR1 and CDR2 sequences are SGDLS and YYNGEE. With V trimmed by 3 bases and J by 8 bases, 9 bases remained unmatched. The length of the CDR3 is 14 residues. Here the CDR3 reads CASSAGPREGTQYF. DNA for the CDR3: TGTGCCAGCAGCGCCGGGCCCAGGGAGGGTACGCAGTATTTT.

This rearrangement joins TRBV28 to TRBJ1-1, with 7 bases identical to TRBD1. Germline lookup yields CDR1 MDHEN and CDR2 SYDVKM. The CDR3 has 14 residues. The trim removed 6 bases at V and 5 bases at J, leaving 9 bases unmatched. This CDR3 is CASSLKTGMTEAFF. The CDR3 nucleotides read TGTGCCAGCAGCCTAAAGACAGGGATGACTGAAGCTTTCTTT.

This chain connects TRBV19 to TRBJ1-2; D call uncertain. The germline V gene encodes CDR1 LNHDA and CDR2 SQIVND (reference sequence). The CDR3 has 13 residues. Trimming stripped 1 base from V and 7 bases from J, with 10 bases between. The CDR3 spells CASSIGGSSGYTF. The CDR3 DNA follows: TGTGCCAGTAGTATAGGAGGGAGCAGTGGCTACACCTTC.

The chain has TRBV10-1 and TRBJ2-1; 9 bases match TRBD1. The CDR3 contains 13 residues. The germline V gene encodes CDR1 WNHNN and CDR2 SYGVQD (reference sequence). The junction had 3 bases not matched to a gene; V was cut back by 5 bases and J by 7 bases. CDR3: CASSSGTGNEQFF. The CDR3 DNA reads as TGCGCCAGCAGTTCCGGGACAGGGAATGAGCAGTTCTTC.

The chain joins TRBV13 to TRBJ1-2; 10 positions agree with TRBD1. The V segment lost 5 bases and the J segment 6 bases; nucleotides outside the gene matches: 9. The CDR3 runs to 15 residues. Germline V gives CDR1 PRHDT, CDR2 FYEKMQ (reference sequence). CDR3 in DNA: TGTGCCAGCAGCGCTCACCCAGGACAGGGGGATGGCTACACCTTC. This encodes CASSAHPGQGDGYTF.

This chain joins TRBV14 and TRBJ2-1; D is ambiguous. The CDR3 runs to 13 residues. Between the trimmed V and J ends, which lost 1 base and 3 bases, there was a span of 4 bases. Germline loops: CDR1 SGHDN, CDR2 FVKESK. CDR3 coding DNA: TGTGCCAGCAGCCAAGCGTACTACAATGAGCAGTTCTTC. Protein: CASSQAYYNEQFF.